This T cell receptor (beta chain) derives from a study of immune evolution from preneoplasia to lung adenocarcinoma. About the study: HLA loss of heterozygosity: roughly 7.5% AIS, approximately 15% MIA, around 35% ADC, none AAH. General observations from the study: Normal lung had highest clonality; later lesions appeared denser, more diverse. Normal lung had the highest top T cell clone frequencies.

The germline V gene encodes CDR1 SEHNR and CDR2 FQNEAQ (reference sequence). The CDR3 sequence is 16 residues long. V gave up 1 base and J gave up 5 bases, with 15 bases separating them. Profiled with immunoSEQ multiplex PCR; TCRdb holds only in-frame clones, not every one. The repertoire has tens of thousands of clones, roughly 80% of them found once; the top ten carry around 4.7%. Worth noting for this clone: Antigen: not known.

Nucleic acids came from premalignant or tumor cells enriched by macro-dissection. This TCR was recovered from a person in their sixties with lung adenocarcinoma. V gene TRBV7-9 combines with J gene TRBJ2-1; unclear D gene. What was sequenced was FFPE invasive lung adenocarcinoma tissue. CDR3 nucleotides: TGTGCCAGCAGCTTAGGTGCTAGTTCGAGAAACAATGAGCAGTTCTTC. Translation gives CASSLGASSRNNEQFF.